Below, one TCR beta chain is given with its context. These data are taken from a study of blood T cell repertoires in COVID-19. Data came from immunoSEQ multiplex PCR; TCRdb stores just in-frame clones and leaves some out. The sample has a few hundred thousand clones, 70% to 90% seen once. Residents of about two dozen US areas, aged about 18 to 100 years, made up the participants. Participants' reported clinical history set cohort assignment. All recovered Cohort 3 donors got two negative PCRs, got clearance, or saw symptom resolution. V trimming: 0 bases; J trimming: 4 bases; junction bases outside the gene matches: 3. The CDR3 length is 15 residues. Per the germline V gene, CDR1 is SGHNT and CDR2 is YYREEE (reference sequence).

The sample comprised PBMCs or T cells enriched from blood (not recorded which). The TCR was taken from a young man who had recovered from COVID-19. The chain links TRBV5-4 to TRBJ2-1, with 8 bases fitting TRBD2. CDR3 residues: CASSLEASGYNEQFF. DNA for the CDR3: TGTGCCAGCAGCTTGGAGGCTAGCGGGTACAATGAGCAGTTCTTC.